The 22 T cell receptor beta chains listed next were all sequenced from one sample in a study of blood T cell repertoires in COVID-19. Assay: immunoSEQ multiplex PCR; the TCRdb copy retains only in-frame clones and omits some. The sample has some 200,000 clones; approximately 80% are singletons. Sequenced input: PBMCs or T cells enriched from blood (not recorded which). These receptors originate from a woman between 35 and 50 years old with acute COVID-19.

The CDR3 nucleotides read TGTGCCAGCAGCTTAAGTGGGGCTAGCGGGAGCAGGGAGACCCAGTACTTC. Its protein is CASSLSGASGSRETQYF. The V call is TRBV7-3, the J call TRBJ2-5, with 10 bases fitting TRBD2. Per germline, CDR1 SGHTA and CDR2 FQGTGA. V trimming: 1 base; J trimming: 5 bases; junction bases outside the gene matches: 10. The CDR3 loop spans 17 amino acids. Filled out from reference TRBV7-3 and TRBJ2-5, the complete variable domain reads GAGVSQTPSNKVTEKGKYVELRCDPISGHTALYWYRQSLGQGPEFLIYFQGTGAADDSGLPNDRFFAVRPEGSVSTLKIQRTERGDSAVYLCASSLSGASGSRETQYFGPGTRLLVL.

The V gene is TRBV29-1, the J gene TRBJ1-1; TRBD1 might be the D (6 bases). The V and J ends lost 4 bases and 3 bases respectively, with 15 bases between them. The CDR3 sequence is 14 residues long. Germline V gives CDR1 SQVTM, CDR2 ANQGSEA. CDR3 sequence (DNA): TGCAGCGTTGGGGCAGGGGATGTTGACACTGAAGCTTTCTTT. Translating it yields CSVGAGDVDTEAFF.

This clone was seen only once. CDR3 nucleotide sequence: TGTGCCAGCGGGGGGGTTGAGCAGTTCTTC. Its protein product is CASGGVEQFF. The V and J genes are TRBV6-5 and TRBJ2-1; the match to TRBD2 covers 7 bases. Germline values: CDR1 MNHEY, CDR2 SVGAGI. V was pared by 8 bases and J by 9 bases, with 1 base of the junction left unmatched. The CDR3 runs to 10 residues.

The chain couples TRBV9 to TRBJ2-3; weak D call: TRBD1 (5 bases). The V end was cut by 0 bases, the J end by 0 bases, with 14 bases between. Germline V gives CDR1 SGDLS, CDR2 YYNGEE. This CDR3 has 17 amino acids. CDR3 protein: CASSVAAGHYSTDTQYF. The CDR3 nucleotides read TGTGCCAGCAGCGTAGCTGCCGGACACTATAGCACAGATACGCAGTATTTT.

The rearrangement uses TRBV7-3 and TRBJ2-2; 11 bases align to TRBD2. V lost 3 bases, J lost 8 bases, and 14 bases stayed unmatched. CDR3 length equals 18 residues. Germline CDR1 reads SGHTA; CDR2 reads FQGTGA. The CDR3, as DNA: TGTGCCAGCAGCTTTATGGCTAGCGGGAGGTCCCATAAGGGGGAGCTGTTTTTT. Amino acid sequence: CASSFMASGRSHKGELFF. The whole variable domain, filled in from reference TRBV7-3 and TRBJ2-2, reads GAGVSQTPSNKVTEKGKYVELRCDPISGHTALYWYRQSLGQGPEFLIYFQGTGAADDSGLPNDRFFAVRPEGSVSTLKIQRTERGDSAVYLCASSFMASGRSHKGELFFGEGSRLTVL.

The chain is built from TRBV27 and TRBJ1-1, with a weak D call TRBD1 (6 bases). The V end was cut by 7 bases, the J end by 5 bases, with 14 bases between. CDR1 and CDR2 from the germline V gene are MNHEY and SMNVEV (reference sequence). CDR3 length equals 13 residues. The CDR3 here is CASKIYRATEAFF. CDR3 in DNA: TGTGCCAGCAAAATATACAGGGCGACTGAAGCTTTCTTT.

This chain uses TRBV7-2 with TRBJ2-5; 9 bases align to TRBD1. The length of the CDR3 is 15 residues. Germline V lookup: CDR1 SGHTA, CDR2 FQGNSA. V lost 5 bases and J lost 5; bases outside the gene matches: 9. CDR3 sequence: CASSPGQGKGETQYF. The CDR3, as DNA: TGTGCCAGCAGCCCGGGACAGGGAAAGGGGGAGACCCAGTACTTC.

Comment on this clone: One end of the junction does not line up with germline, which may come from a read error. This chain uses TRBV9 with TRBJ1-3, with D possibly being TRBD1 (6 bases). The V gene's germline CDR1 is SGDLS and CDR2 YYNGEE. The CDR3 spans 16 residues. The CDR3: CASSPTGRLTGNTIYF. For the CDR3, the DNA is TGTGCCAGCAGCCCGACAGGCCGGTTGACTGGCAACACCATATATTTT.

The rearrangement uses TRBV2 and TRBJ2-2, with 11 bases aligning to TRBD2. Germline CDR1 SNHLY, CDR2 FYNNEI. With 6 bases clipped from V and 4 bases from J, the junction kept 7 bases outside the gene matches. This CDR3 has 16 amino acids. CDR3 region: CASSRSSGGRTGELFF. The CDR3 coding sequence is TGTGCCAGCAGCCGATCTAGCGGGGGGCGCACCGGGGAGCTGTTTTTT.

V usage is TRBV6-5 and J usage is TRBJ1-2; 7 bases map to TRBD1. The V segment lost 6 bases and the J segment 8 bases; nucleotides outside the gene matches: 6. Germline lookup yields CDR1 MNHEY and CDR2 SVGAGI. The CDR3 consists of 12 residues. CDR3 region: CASSPRQGGYTF. The CDR3 nucleotides are TGTGCCAGCAGCCCCCGACAGGGCGGCTACACCTTC.

The rearrangement uses TRBV24-1 and TRBJ2-7; D possibly corresponds to TRBD1 (5 bases). The germline V gene encodes CDR1 KGHDR and CDR2 SFDVKD. CDR3 size: 14 residues. V was clipped by 7 bases and J by 2 bases, with 14 bases between them. The CDR3 region has the DNA TGTGCCACCAGGCAAGAGCAGGGTGCCTACGAGCAGTACTTC. It encodes CATRQEQGAYEQYF.

This sequence joins TRBV30 and TRBJ1-4, with D possibly TRBD1 on 5 matching bases. Germline V lookup: CDR1 GTSNPN, CDR2 SVGIG (reference sequence). V shed 0 bases and J shed 4 bases, with 18 bases lying between them. The CDR3 is made up of 17 amino acids. CDR3 protein: CAWSVRVWGRNNEKLFF. CDR3 in DNA: TGTGCCTGGAGTGTACGGGTGTGGGGGAGGAATAATGAAAAACTGTTTTTT.

V and J are TRBV2 and TRBJ2-7; the D gene is possibly TRBD2 (6 bases). Germline CDR1 SNHLY, CDR2 FYNNEI. The ends were cut back, 4 bases at V and 7 bases at J, with 17 bases in the middle. The CDR3 extends over 14 amino acids. The CDR3 spells CASSGGLPSREQYF. DNA for the CDR3: TGTGCCAGCAGTGGGGGACTTCCCTCGAGGGAGCAGTACTTC. The variable domain in full, completed from reference TRBV2 and TRBJ2-7, reads EPEVTQTPSHQVTQMGQEVILRCVPISNHLYFYWYRQILGQKVEFLVSFYNNEISEKSEIFDDQFSVERPDGSNFTLKIRSTKLEDSAMYFCASSGGLPSREQYFGPGTRLTVT.

The J gene is TRBJ1-2, the V gene TRBV30; TRBD1 aligns across 8 bases. V lost 3 bases to trimming and J lost 6 bases; unmatched junction nucleotides: 6. CDR1 GTSNPN and CDR2 SVGIG come from the germline V gene (reference sequence). The CDR3 is 13 residues long. The chain's CDR3 is CAWRLDRDHGYTF. The CDR3, as DNA: TGTGCCTGGAGATTGGACAGGGACCATGGCTACACCTTC.

The chain employs TRBV30 and TRBJ1-1; a possible D gene is TRBD1 (6 bases). The CDR3 extends over 11 amino acids. The germline CDR1 and CDR2 sequences are GTSNPN and SVGIG (reference sequence). Trimming shortened V by 4 bases and J by 10 bases, and 13 bases separated the two germline ends. The chain's CDR3 is CAWTVGGAAFF. CDR3 DNA: TGTGCCTGGACCGTCGGGGGGGCAGCTTTCTTT.

The chain combines TRBV11-2 with TRBJ1-2; TRBD1 matches 8 bases. In germline, CDR1 is SGHAT, CDR2 FQNNGV. There are 16 residues in the CDR3. Trimming removed 7 bases from V and 0 bases from J; junction bases left unmatched: 10. The CDR3 coding sequence is TGTGCCAGCACCAGAGTGGGACAGGCCTCTAACTATGGCTACACCTTC. It yields the protein CASTRVGQASNYGYTF.

The gene calls are TRBV7-9 and TRBJ2-6; D unclear. The CDR3 has 16 residues. Germline CDR1 and CDR2: SEHNR and FQNEAQ (reference sequence). Trimming removed 1 base at V and 0 bases at J, with 7 bases between. Here the CDR3 reads CASSLGRVSGANVLTF. The CDR3 DNA sequence: TGTGCCAGCAGCTTAGGTCGGGTCTCTGGGGCCAACGTCCTGACTTTC.

This clone occurred once. This sequence joins TRBV24-1 and TRBJ1-5; 9 nucleotides match TRBD1. The germline gives CDR1 KGHDR, CDR2 SFDVKD. This CDR3 spans 18 amino acids. The V and J ends lost 2 bases and 4 bases, in that order; junction bases with no gene match: 11. CDR3 region: CATSDSASGTGWNQPQHF. CDR3 DNA sequence: TGTGCCACCAGTGATTCAGCCTCCGGGACAGGGTGGAATCAGCCCCAGCATTTT.

This chain links TRBV18 with TRBJ1-1; 8 bases line up with TRBD1. Germline CDR1 reads KGHSH; CDR2 reads LQKENI. The CDR3 sequence is 14 residues long. The V segment lost 4 bases and the J segment 4 bases; nucleotides outside the gene matches: 5. Written as DNA, the CDR3 is TGTGCCAGCTCACTTGACAGGGGCGGCACTGAAGCTTTCTTT. The encoded protein is CASSLDRGGTEAFF.

The chain is built from TRBV7-2 and TRBJ2-3, with TRBD2 identical over 12 bases. The CDR3 length is 16 residues. Germline CDR1 SGHTA, CDR2 FQGNSA. The V and J ends lost 4 bases and 4 bases, in that order; junction bases with no gene match: 6. The CDR3: CASSSGLAGIADTQYF. CDR3 coding DNA: TGTGCCAGCAGCTCTGGACTAGCGGGAATAGCAGATACGCAGTATTTT. The whole variable domain, remainder taken from reference TRBV7-2 and TRBJ2-3, is GAGVSQSPSNKVTEKGKDVELRCDPISGHTALYWYRQSLGQGLEFLIYFQGNSAPDKSGLPSDRFSAERTGGSVSTLTIQRTQQEDSAVYLCASSSGLAGIADTQYFGPGTRLTVL.

J is TRBJ2-1 and V is TRBV29-1; 10 bases line up with TRBD2. The V gene's germline CDR1 is SQVTM and CDR2 ANQGSEA. Trimming at V came to 7 bases and at J to 5 bases, leaving 14 bases not matched to a gene. CDR3 length: 16 amino acids. The chain's CDR3 is CSAPTPAGGGNNEQFF. The CDR3 nucleotides read TGCAGCGCACCCACTCCAGCGGGGGGGGGCAACAATGAGCAGTTCTTC.

The chain couples TRBV7-2 to TRBJ1-1, with 8 bases lining up with TRBD1. The V segment lost 4 bases and the J segment 5 bases; nucleotides outside the gene matches: 0. This CDR3 contains 12 residues. Germline CDR1 SGHTA, CDR2 FQGNSA. As DNA, the CDR3 is TGTGCCAGCAGCTGGACAGGGACTGAAGCTTTCTTT. Amino acid sequence: CASSWTGTEAFF.